This T cell receptor beta chain was captured in a study of T-cell memory formation after mild COVID-19. After 5'RACE with constant-segment primers, TCR alpha and TCR beta cDNA libraries carrying sample barcodes and UMIs were obtained. TCRdb reprocessed the 5' RACE reads via MiXCR and lists one record per CDR3 protein. This sample has fewer than 40,000 distinct CDR3 sequences, with approximately 8.3% found just once. V was pared by 6 bases and J by 0 bases, with 9 bases between. CDR1 and CDR2 from the germline V gene are LNHNV and YYDKDF (reference sequence). This CDR3 has 15 residues. This clonotype was detected many times.

V and J are TRBV15 and TRBJ2-6; D possibly corresponds to TRBD2 (5 bases). Sequencing was carried out using PBMCs or a T cell subset sorted from them (not recorded which). The TCR sequence derives from a man younger than 30 who had mild COVID-19 (a few samples of this study predate the infection). Cell type and time point are not known. The CDR3 loop is CATSQGGSGANVLTF. The CDR3 bases are TGTGCCACCAGTCAAGGAGGCTCTGGGGCCAACGTCCTGACTTTC. Drawing the rest from reference TRBV15 and TRBJ2-6, the complete variable domain is DAMVIQNPRYQVTQFGKPVTLSCSQTLNHNVMYWYQQKSSQAPKLLFHYYDKDFNNEADTPDNFQSRRPNTSFCFLDIRSPGLGDTAMYLCATSQGGSGANVLTFGAGSRLTVL.